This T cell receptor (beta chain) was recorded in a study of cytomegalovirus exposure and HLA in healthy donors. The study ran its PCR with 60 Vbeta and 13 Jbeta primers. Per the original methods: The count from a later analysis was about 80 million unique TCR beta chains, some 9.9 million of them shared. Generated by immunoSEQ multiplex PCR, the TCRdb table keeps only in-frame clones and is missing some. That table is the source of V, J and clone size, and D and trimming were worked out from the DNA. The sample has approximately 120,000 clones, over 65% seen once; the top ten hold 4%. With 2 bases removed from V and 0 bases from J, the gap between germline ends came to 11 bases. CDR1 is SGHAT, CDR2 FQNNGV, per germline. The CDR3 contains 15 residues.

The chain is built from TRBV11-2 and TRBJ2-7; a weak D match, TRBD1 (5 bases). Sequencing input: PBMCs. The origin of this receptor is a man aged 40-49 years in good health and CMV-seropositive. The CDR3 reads CASSLRRTLSYEQYF. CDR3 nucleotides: TGTGCCAGCAGCTTACGCCGGACACTCTCCTACGAGCAGTACTTC. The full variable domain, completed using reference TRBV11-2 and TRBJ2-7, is EAGVAQSPRYKIIEKRQSVAFWCNPISGHATLYWYQQILGQGPKLLIQFQNNGVVDDSQLPKDRFSAERLKGVDSTLKIQPAKLEDSAVYLCASSLRRTLSYEQYFGPGTRLTVT.